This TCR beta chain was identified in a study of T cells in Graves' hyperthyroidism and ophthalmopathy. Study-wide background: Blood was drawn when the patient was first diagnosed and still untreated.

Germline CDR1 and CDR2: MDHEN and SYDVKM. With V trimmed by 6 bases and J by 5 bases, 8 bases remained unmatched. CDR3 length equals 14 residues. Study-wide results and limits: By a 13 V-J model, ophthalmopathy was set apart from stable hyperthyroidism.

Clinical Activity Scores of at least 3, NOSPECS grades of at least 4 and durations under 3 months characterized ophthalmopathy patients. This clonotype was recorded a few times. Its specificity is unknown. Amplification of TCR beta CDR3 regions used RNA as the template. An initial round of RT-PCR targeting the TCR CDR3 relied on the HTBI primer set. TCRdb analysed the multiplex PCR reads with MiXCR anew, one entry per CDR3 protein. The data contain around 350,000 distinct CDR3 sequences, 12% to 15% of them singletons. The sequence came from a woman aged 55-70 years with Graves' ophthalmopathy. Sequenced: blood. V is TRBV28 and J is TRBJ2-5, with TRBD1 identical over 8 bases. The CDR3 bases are TGTGCCAGCAGGAAGGACAGGGCTAGGGAGACCCAGTACTTC. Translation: CASRKDRARETQYF. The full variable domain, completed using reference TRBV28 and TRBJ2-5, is DVKVTQSSRYLVKRTGEKVFLECVQDMDHENMFWYRQDPGLGLRLIYFSYDVKMKEKGDIPEGYSVSREKKERFSLILESASTNQTSMYLCASRKDRARETQYFGPGTRLLVL.